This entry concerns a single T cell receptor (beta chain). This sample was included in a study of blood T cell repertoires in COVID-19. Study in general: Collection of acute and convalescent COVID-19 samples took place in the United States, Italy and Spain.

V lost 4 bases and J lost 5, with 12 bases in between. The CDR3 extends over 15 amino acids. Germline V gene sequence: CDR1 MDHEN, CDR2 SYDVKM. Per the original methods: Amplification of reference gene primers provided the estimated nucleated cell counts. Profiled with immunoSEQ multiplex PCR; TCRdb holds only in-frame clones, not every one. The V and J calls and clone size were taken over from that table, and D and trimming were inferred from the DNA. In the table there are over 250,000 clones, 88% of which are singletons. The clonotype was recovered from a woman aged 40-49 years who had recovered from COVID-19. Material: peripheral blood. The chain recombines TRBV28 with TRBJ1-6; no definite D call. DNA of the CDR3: TGTGCCAGCAGTTCCGTCCGGGGAAATAATTCACCCCTCCACTTT. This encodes CASSSVRGNNSPLHF.